A single sample gave rise to the 32 T cell receptor beta chains below, sequenced in a study of T-cell memory formation after mild COVID-19. TCRdb reprocessed the 5' RACE reads via MiXCR and lists one record per CDR3 protein. The data show 250,000 to 300,000 distinct CDR3 sequences, with around 15% seen just once and 20% to 25% held by the top ten. The source material was PBMCs or a T cell subset sorted from them (not recorded which). The source is a man aged 18-30 years who had mild COVID-19 (a few samples of this study predate the infection). Cell type and time point are not known.

This clonotype has at least ten counts. This chain joins TRBV5-5 and TRBJ1-1; no clear D gene. V was shortened by 2 bases and J by 4 bases, with 12 bases between the two germline ends. This CDR3 comprises 14 residues. CDR1 is SGHKS, CDR2 YYEKEE, per germline (reference sequence). In DNA form, the CDR3 reads TGTGCCAGCAGCTTTACAGCCTCGGGCACTGAAGCTTTCTTT. Translating gives CASSFTASGTEAFF.

The genes are TRBV20-1 and TRBJ1-2; 8 bases fit TRBD1. CDR3 size: 12 residues. From germline, CDR1 is DFQATT and CDR2 SNEGSKA (reference sequence). After removal of 7 bases from V and 8 bases from J, the junction contained 9 bases not matched to a gene. CDR3 loop: CSVSDRVSGYTF. CDR3 in DNA: TGCAGTGTCTCGGACAGGGTGAGCGGCTACACCTTC.

This clonotype was counted between two and nine times. The chain links TRBV6-5 to TRBJ2-6, with D hard to call. The CDR3 is made up of 13 amino acids. V was clipped by 3 bases and J by 2 bases, with 2 bases between them. The germline gives CDR1 MNHEY, CDR2 SVGAGI. Here the CDR3 DNA reads TGTGCCAGCAGTTATGCTGGGGCCAACGTCCTGACTTTC. It translates to CASSYAGANVLTF.

This clonotype was seen only a few times. The chain employs TRBV11-2 and TRBJ1-4, with a tentative D call TRBD1 (5 bases). The CDR3 totals 13 residues. Between the trimmed V and J ends, which lost 5 bases and 4 bases, there was a span of 8 bases. CDR1 SGHAT and CDR2 FQNNGV come from the germline V gene. The CDR3 coding sequence is TGTGCCAGCAGCCGGGACCATAATGAAAAACTGTTTTTT. This codes for CASSRDHNEKLFF. Full variable domain (remainder filled in from reference TRBV11-2 and TRBJ1-4): EAGVAQSPRYKIIEKRQSVAFWCNPISGHATLYWYQQILGQGPKLLIQFQNNGVVDDSQLPKDRFSAERLKGVDSTLKIQPAKLEDSAVYLCASSRDHNEKLFFGSGTQLSVL.

A few counts support this clonotype. The rearrangement joins TRBV10-3 to TRBJ1-3; D is possibly TRBD1 (6 bases). The CDR3 runs to 15 residues. V was shortened by 6 bases and J by 0 bases, with 12 bases between the two germline ends. Per germline, CDR1 ENHRY and CDR2 SYGVKD. CDR3 sequence reads: CAIRKQGSSGNTIYF. The CDR3 bases are TGTGCCATCAGAAAACAGGGCAGCTCTGGAAACACCATATATTTT.

This clonotype was seen at least ten times. V gene TRBV4-3 combines with J gene TRBJ2-1; 10 bases align to TRBD2. With 0 bases clipped from V and 4 bases from J, the junction kept 3 bases outside the gene matches. Germline V gives CDR1 LGHNA, CDR2 YSLEER. The CDR3 is 16 amino acids. CDR3 in DNA: TGCGCCAGCAGCCAAGAGAGTAGCGGGGGGTACAATGAGCAGTTCTTC. Its protein is CASSQESSGGYNEQFF.

This clonotype was seen a handful of times. V and J are TRBV27 and TRBJ1-6; a possible D gene is TRBD1 (5 bases). V was trimmed by 6 bases and J by 9 bases, leaving 15 bases between them. The V gene's germline CDR1 is MNHEY and CDR2 SMNVEV (reference sequence). The CDR3 extends over 14 amino acids. The CDR3 is CASRGRGGVSPLHF. CDR3 coding DNA: TGTGCCAGCAGGGGGCGAGGTGGAGTTTCACCCCTCCACTTT.

The chain combines TRBV9 with TRBJ2-6, with 7 bases identical to TRBD1. V trimming: 4 bases; J trimming: 0 bases; junction bases outside the gene matches: 13. CDR1 is SGDLS, CDR2 YYNGEE, per germline. The length of the CDR3 is 19 residues. The CDR3 loop reads CASSFTPDRLYSGANVLTF. The CDR3 DNA is TGTGCCAGCAGCTTCACCCCGGACAGGTTATACTCTGGGGCCAACGTCCTGACTTTC.

In its sample, this clonotype was seen many times. V usage is TRBV5-5 and J usage is TRBJ2-1; TRBD2 is a possible D gene (5 bases). The CDR3 runs 13 residues. V lost 6 bases to trimming and J lost 2 bases, with 9 bases between them. Per the germline V gene, CDR1 is SGHKS and CDR2 is YYEKEE (reference sequence). CDR3 residues: CASIEGTYNEQFF. The DNA of the CDR3 is TGTGCCAGCATCGAGGGAACCTACAATGAGCAGTTCTTC.

This clonotype occurred a few times. The chain employs TRBV4-2 and TRBJ2-7; weak D call: TRBD2 (6 bases). The germline V and J ends were trimmed by 4 bases and 0 bases, with 13 bases remaining between them. This CDR3 is 15 amino acids long. Germline loops: CDR1 LGHNA, CDR2 YNFKEQ. CDR3 protein: CASSLYRDFSYEQYF. DNA for the CDR3: TGTGCCAGCAGCCTTTACCGGGACTTCTCCTACGAGCAGTACTTC.

This clonotype was observed a few times. The chain employs TRBV9 and TRBJ1-1, with D unresolved. The germline CDR1 and CDR2 sequences are SGDLS and YYNGEE. V was trimmed by 3 bases and J by 1 base, leaving 13 bases between them. The CDR3 loop spans 15 amino acids. The CDR3 DNA reads TGTGCCAGCAGCGCCCATGAGGTGGGGAACACTGAAGCTTTCTTT. Translation: CASSAHEVGNTEAFF. Full variable domain (missing parts from reference TRBV9 and TRBJ1-1): DSGVTQTPKHLITATGQRVTLRCSPRSGDLSVYWYQQSLDQGLQFLIQYYNGEERAKGNILERFSAQQFPDLHSELNLSSLELGDSALYFCASSAHEVGNTEAFFGQGTRLTVV.

The J gene is TRBJ2-7, the V gene TRBV2; 9 nucleotides align to TRBD1. Germline V gives CDR1 SNHLY, CDR2 FYNNEI. The CDR3 contains 19 residues. The junction had 20 bases not matched to a gene; V was cut back by 2 bases and J by 6 bases. The DNA of the CDR3 is TGTGCCAGCAGTGAACCCCGAATCGTGGACAGGGGCCAGATCTCCGAGCAGTACGTC. This sequence encodes CASSEPRIVDRGQISEQYV.

This clonotype came up a few times. The V and J genes are TRBV10-3 and TRBJ2-7; possibly TRBD1 or TRBD2 for D (6 bases each). V was clipped by 8 bases and J by 9 bases, with 17 bases between them. Germline assignment: CDR1 ENHRY and CDR2 SYGVKD. The CDR3 contains 12 residues. The CDR3 bases are TGTGCCATCTCAGAAGGGGGGCTAGGGCAGTACTTC. This encodes CAISEGGLGQYF.

The chain uses TRBV9 and TRBJ2-1; the D gene is possibly TRBD2 (6 bases). Germline CDR1 reads SGDLS; CDR2 reads YYNGEE. The CDR3 runs 14 residues. V dropped 4 bases and J dropped 5 bases, with 13 bases sitting between them. The DNA of the CDR3 is TGTGCCAGCAGCTCGGGGACTCCCCACAATGAGCAGTTCTTC. Its protein product is CASSSGTPHNEQFF.

This clonotype was found a few times. The chain carries TRBV12-3 or TRBV12-4 and TRBJ2-3; 11 bases are shared with TRBD2. The junction had 7 bases not matched to a gene; V was cut back by 6 bases and J by 2 bases. CDR3 length: 16 residues. DNA of the CDR3: TGTGCCAGCAGCTCTGTAGCGGGGGGGGTCACAGATACGCAGTATTTT. Its translation is CASSSVAGGVTDTQYF.

Points on this clonotype: Without the conserved terminal phenylalanine or tryptophan, this CDR3 likely stems from a read error. The rearrangement uses TRBV6-2 or TRBV6-3 and TRBJ2-7, with 8 bases identical to TRBD1. Germline V lookup: CDR1 MNHEY, CDR2 SVGEGT. The CDR3 has 12 residues. For the CDR3, the DNA is TGTGCCAGCAGTACAGGGGGTTACGAACAGTACGCC. Translation gives CASSTGGYEQYA.

V gene TRBV5-1 combines with J gene TRBJ2-3, with 8 nucleotides matching TRBD2. V was clipped by 2 bases and J by 5 bases; unmatched bases: 7. This CDR3 has 15 amino acids. The germline V gene has CDR1 SGHRS and CDR2 YFSETQ. CDR3 sequence reads: CASSFTRGGGDTQYF. The CDR3 nucleotides read TGCGCCAGCAGCTTCACTCGGGGGGGCGGAGATACGCAGTATTTT.

The chain recombines TRBV28 with TRBJ2-1, with TRBD2 matching 9 bases. CDR1 is MDHEN, CDR2 SYDVKM, per germline. Trimming cost V 10 bases and J 6 bases; bases outside gene matches: 10. This CDR3 has 14 amino acids. The CDR3 protein is CAIRGAGGRNEQFF. CDR3 nucleotides: TGTGCCATCAGAGGAGCGGGGGGCCGCAATGAGCAGTTCTTC. The complete variable domain, with remaining parts taken from reference TRBV28 and TRBJ2-1, reads DVKVTQSSRYLVKRTGEKVFLECVQDMDHENMFWYRQDPGLGLRLIYFSYDVKMKEKGDIPEGYSVSREKKERFSLILESASTNQTSMYLCAIRGAGGRNEQFFGPGTRLTVL.

At least ten counts were recorded for this clonotype. The rearrangement links TRBV29-1 to TRBJ2-1, with D perhaps TRBD1 (6 bases). CDR3 length equals 13 residues. Trimming left V 4 bases short and J 6 bases short, with 13 bases between. CDR1 SQVTM and CDR2 ANQGSEA come from the germline V gene. The CDR3 here is CSVGQALRNEQFF. The CDR3 DNA follows: TGCAGCGTTGGACAGGCTCTCCGCAATGAGCAGTTCTTC.

The rearrangement uses TRBV27 and TRBJ2-3, with TRBD2 as a possible D gene (5 bases). This CDR3 comprises 15 residues. With 3 bases removed from V and 2 bases from J, the gap between germline ends came to 12 bases. Germline V lookup: CDR1 MNHEY, CDR2 SMNVEV (reference sequence). This CDR3 reads CASSFRGIVTDTQYF. CDR3 nucleotides: TGTGCCAGCAGTTTTCGGGGAATTGTCACAGATACGCAGTATTTT.

V gene TRBV7-9 combines with J gene TRBJ2-2, with D uncertain. The ends were cut back, 4 bases at V and 0 bases at J, with 6 bases in the middle. Germline V gene lookup returns CDR1 SEHNR and CDR2 FQNEAQ (reference sequence). This CDR3 is 14 amino acids long. CDR3 amino acids: CASSSAANTGELFF. The CDR3 coding sequence is TGTGCCAGCAGCTCGGCCGCGAACACCGGGGAGCTGTTTTTT.

There are a few counts of this clonotype. The chain has TRBV11-2 and TRBJ1-2, with D uncertain. Germline CDR1 is SGHAT and CDR2 is FQNNGV. V gave up 2 bases and J gave up 9 bases, with 19 bases separating them. CDR3 length equals 15 residues. CDR3 amino acids: CASSLSEANGESYTF. CDR3 coding DNA: TGTGCCAGCAGCTTAAGCGAGGCGAATGGGGAAAGCTACACCTTC. Complete variable domain (other parts from reference TRBV11-2 and TRBJ1-2): EAGVAQSPRYKIIEKRQSVAFWCNPISGHATLYWYQQILGQGPKLLIQFQNNGVVDDSQLPKDRFSAERLKGVDSTLKIQPAKLEDSAVYLCASSLSEANGESYTFGSGTRLTVV.

The table lists this clonotype with a few counts. The chain combines TRBV28 with TRBJ1-1, with 8 bases fitting TRBD1. Germline CDR1 is MDHEN and CDR2 is SYDVKM. The ends lost 5 bases at V and 3 bases at J; junction bases unmatched: 5. The CDR3 has 14 residues. For the CDR3, the DNA is TGTGCCAGCAGTACAGGGGGTTTGTACACTGAAGCTTTCTTT. This translates into CASSTGGLYTEAFF.

Here the CDR3 DNA reads TGCGCCAGCAGCTTGGTTGTAGCCCGCACAGATACGCAGTATTTT. This encodes CASSLVVARTDTQYF. The chain joins TRBV5-1 to TRBJ2-3; no definite D call. The V and J ends lost 0 bases and 1 base respectively, with 9 bases between them. This CDR3 comprises 15 residues. CDR1 and CDR2 (germline): SGHRS, YFSETQ.

This clonotype was picked up many times. The rearrangement links TRBV15 to TRBJ2-3; 10 nucleotides align to TRBD1. The V and J ends lost 5 bases and 3 bases, in that order; junction bases with no gene match: 2. The CDR3 sequence is 14 residues long. CDR1 LNHNV and CDR2 YYDKDF come from the germline V gene (reference sequence). CDR3 protein: CATSWTGGTDTQYF. For the CDR3, the DNA is TGTGCCACCAGCTGGACAGGGGGTACAGATACGCAGTATTTT.

This clonotype was picked up a small number of times. The chain joins TRBV12-3 or TRBV12-4 to TRBJ2-7; D gene unclear. The V and J ends lost 3 bases and 5 bases respectively, with 5 bases between them. CDR3 length equals 11 residues. CDR3 amino acids: CASSFHNEQYF. For the CDR3, the DNA is TGTGCCAGCAGTTTCCATAACGAGCAGTACTTC.

This clonotype was observed a handful of times. The chain uses TRBV6-2 or TRBV6-3 and TRBJ2-2, with 10 bases fitting TRBD2. CDR1 is MNHEY, CDR2 SVGEGT, per germline. V shed 6 bases and J 4 bases; nucleotides not matched to a gene: 11. The CDR3 runs to 17 residues. As DNA, the CDR3 is TGTGCCAGCAGCCCAGAGAAGATAGCGGGGGGCACCGGGGAGCTGTTTTTT. Translated: CASSPEKIAGGTGELFF.

The chain uses TRBV7-2 and TRBJ2-7; 8 bases map to TRBD1. This CDR3 has 13 amino acids. Germline V gene sequence: CDR1 SGHTA, CDR2 FQGNSA. The V and J ends lost 4 bases and 6 bases, in that order; junction bases with no gene match: 5. The CDR3 bases are TGTGCCAGCAGCTGGGACAGGTCGGGCGAGCAGTACGTC. The encoded protein is CASSWDRSGEQYV.

The table lists this clonotype with a few counts. The chain carries TRBV3-1 and TRBJ2-1; the D gene is possibly TRBD1 (6 bases). Trimming took 5 bases from V and 7 from J, leaving 12 bases between them. This CDR3 contains 13 residues. Germline CDR1 and CDR2: LGHDT and YNNKEL (reference sequence). Here the CDR3 reads CASSYTGTNEQFF. The CDR3 region has the DNA TGTGCCAGCAGCTACACAGGGACAAATGAGCAGTTCTTC.

The gene calls are TRBV9 and TRBJ1-2; D gene uncertain. In germline, CDR1 is SGDLS, CDR2 YYNGEE. CDR3 length equals 14 residues. Trimming cost V 7 bases and J 8 bases, with 21 bases left between them. The CDR3 loop is CASGPARIIFGYTF. In DNA, the CDR3 is TGTGCCAGCGGACCAGCAAGGATTATTTTCGGCTACACCTTC.

The genes are TRBV2 and TRBJ1-1; possible D gene TRBD1, 5 bases. The CDR3 runs to 12 residues. Germline loops: CDR1 SNHLY, CDR2 FYNNEI. V was cut by 3 bases and J by 11 bases, with 13 bases left in between. CDR3 coding DNA: TGTGCCAGCAGTGAGGATCAGGGTGACGCTTTCTTT. This encodes CASSEDQGDAFF.

This clonotype has only a few counts. V is TRBV6-2 or TRBV6-3 and J is TRBJ2-2; TRBD2 agrees at 10 bases. This CDR3 comprises 18 residues. Germline CDR1 and CDR2: MNHEY and SVGEGT. V was clipped by 5 bases and J by 0 bases; unmatched bases: 9. The CDR3 DNA is TGTGCCAGCAGTCCCGGCGGGCTAGCGGGGGCGAACACCGGGGAGCTGTTTTTT. Its translation is CASSPGGLAGANTGELFF.